A single sample gave rise to the 4 T cell receptor beta chains below, sequenced in a study of T cell repertoires in cytomegalovirus infection. The antigens these receptors bind are not known. From the reads, TCRdb called clonotypes with MiXCR, one entry per CDR3 protein. The table has fewer than 950,000 distinct CDR3 sequences, less than 35% seen once. The sequenced sample was cultured CD8+ T cells from PBMCs, obtained from culture after CMV antigen stimulation. The source is a human donor in good health (CMV status not recorded). Some clones in this sample may be carry-over from other donors' samples.

The table lists this clonotype with a few counts. The chain couples TRBV27 to TRBJ2-3, with D maybe TRBD2 (5 bases). The CDR3 extends over 16 amino acids. Trimming cost V 0 bases and J 3 bases, with 13 bases left between them. Germline V gene lookup returns CDR1 MNHEY and CDR2 SMNVEV (reference sequence). The CDR3 bases are TGTGCCAGCAGTTTATCGTTACTCGCGGGTACAGATACGCAGTATTTT. Its protein is CASSLSLLAGTDTQYF.

V gene TRBV5-5 combines with J gene TRBJ1-1; no clear D. The CDR3 is 15 residues long. Germline assignment: CDR1 SGHKS and CDR2 YYEKEE (reference sequence). V lost 1 base and J 4 bases, leaving 14 bases between the germline ends. The CDR3 DNA reads TGTGCCAGCAGCTTGCCTTACTCGGCGGGCACTGAAGCTTTCTTT. It yields the protein CASSLPYSAGTEAFF.

This clonotype was counted between two and nine times. J is TRBJ2-4 and V is TRBV6-2 or TRBV6-3; D may be TRBD1 (5 bases). The CDR3 is 14 amino acids. Germline lookup yields CDR1 MNHEY and CDR2 SVGEGT. V shed 8 bases and J shed 0 bases, with 11 bases lying between them. The CDR3 DNA follows: TGTGCCAGCGGACACTCGCTAGCCAAAAACATTCAGTACTTC. This gives the protein CASGHSLAKNIQYF.

The genes are TRBV6-2 or TRBV6-3 and TRBJ2-1; 7 positions match TRBD1. J gave up 6 bases and V 11 bases, and 13 bases lay outside the gene matches. Germline CDR1 and CDR2: MNHEY and SVGEGT. CDR3 length: 14 amino acids. The DNA for the CDR3 is TGTGCCGCGGATAGGACAGGAGGAGGCAATGAGCAGTTCTTC. Its protein is CAADRTGGGNEQFF.